This T cell receptor beta chain was obtained from a study of blood T cell repertoires in COVID-19. Background on the study: Samples of COVID-19 (acute and convalescent) were obtained from the United States, Italy and Spain.

Generated by immunoSEQ multiplex PCR, the TCRdb table keeps only in-frame clones and is missing some. The sample contains about 110,000 clones, 88% of which appear only once. This CDR3 has 15 residues. The trim removed 1 base at V and 4 bases at J, leaving 1 base unmatched. Germline V gene lookup returns CDR1 SEHNR and CDR2 FQNEAQ (reference sequence). This sequence joins TRBV7-9 and TRBJ2-1, with 10 positions matching TRBD2. This receptor was identified in a human donor in a cohort sampled during active COVID-19. The material sequenced was peripheral blood. The CDR3: CASSLGTSGYNEQFF. DNA for the CDR3: TGTGCCAGCAGCTTAGGGACTAGCGGTTACAATGAGCAGTTCTTC.